The text below deals with one T cell receptor beta chain. The antigen is not known. Germline lookup yields CDR1 ENHRY and CDR2 SYGVKD. The CDR3 has 15 residues. Trimming at V came to 4 bases and at J to 5 bases, leaving 8 bases not matched to a gene. This sample was included in a study of post-analysis software for immune sequencing data. Across the study: Secondary progressive, relapsing-remitting and progressive-relapsing multiple sclerosis were among the included disease courses.

Incorporated into the TCR beta cDNA libraries were unique molecular identifiers, which served to reduce PCR and sequencing biases. TCRdb re-derived calls from the PCR reads in MiXCR, one entry per CDR3 protein. The sample includes under 650,000 distinct CDR3 sequences, roughly 46% of them seen just once. Study-level findings and limits: Versus controls, multiple sclerosis patients showed significantly lower diversity (normalized Chao1). Strong co-clustering by F measure was evident for samples that had been prepared in the same batch. Included in a set of about 5 TRBV segments more frequent in patients than controls were TRBV5-6, TRBV5-1 and TRBV20-1.

Sample: blood. The TCR comes from a girl aged 5-17 years with multiple sclerosis. This chain uses TRBV10-3 with TRBJ2-3; TRBD2 aligns across 8 bases. CDR3 region: CAISAPGGPGDTQYF. The CDR3 nucleotides are TGTGCCATCAGTGCCCCGGGGGGGCCCGGAGATACGCAGTATTTT.